A single sample gave rise to the 14 T cell receptor beta chains below, sequenced in a study of tumor and adjacent non-tumor tissue in lung cancer. This sample's RNA came from whole unsorted tissue. Three rounds of nested PCR, following a modified ARM-PCR protocol, produced the TCRbeta library. One entry per CDR3 protein results from TCRdb running MiXCR on the multiplex PCR reads. The sample lists about 90,000 distinct CDR3 sequences; around 57% were seen once. Sequenced sample: lung tumor tissue. The receptors derive from a man aged 70 or older with non-small cell lung cancer.

Only a few counts were recorded for this clonotype. V usage is TRBV27 and J usage is TRBJ2-3; 8 nucleotides align to TRBD2. The CDR3 spans 15 residues. V shed 8 bases, J shed 1 base, and the junction held 8 bases outside the gene matches. Germline V lookup: CDR1 MNHEY, CDR2 SMNVEV (reference sequence). The DNA of the CDR3 is TGTGCCAGCCGGAGCGGGAGACTCCGCACAGATACGCAGTATTTT. It codes for CASRSGRLRTDTQYF.

This clonotype was observed once. This sequence joins TRBV29-1 and TRBJ2-1, with D possibly matching TRBD2 (6 bases). In germline, CDR1 is SQVTM, CDR2 ANQGSEA. This CDR3 spans 11 amino acids. Here the CDR3 DNA reads TGCGGCCCCGATTGGGGCGGGAAGCAGTTCTTC. Translating it yields CGPDWGGKQFF.

This clonotype was seen a handful of times. A much larger clone differs by one base, so this may be a read error. The chain couples TRBV12-3 or TRBV12-4 to TRBJ2-5; D gene uncertain. The CDR3 covers 12 residues. The CDR3 here is CASSFEGETQNF. CDR3 in DNA: TGTGCCAGCAGTTTCGAAGGCGAGACCCAGAACTTC.

In regard to this clonotype: One junction end does not reproduce the germline sequence, and a read error may be involved. CDR3 sequence (DNA): TGTGCCAACAGTTACGGAGCTGGCGGGAGTGGGGGGGATACGCAGTATTTT. The encoded protein is CANSYGAGGSGGDTQYF. This sequence joins TRBV6-5 and TRBJ2-3; 7 nucleotides match TRBD2. From germline, CDR1 is MNHEY and CDR2 SVGAGI. This CDR3 is built from 17 residues.

Regarding this clonotype: It may be a read error: a sequence one base away is much more abundant. The CDR3 loop reads CANRAFLGKMNTEAFF. CDR3 sequence (DNA): TGTGCCAACCGCGCCTTTCTGGGGAAAATGAACACTGAAGCTTTCTTT. This sequence joins TRBV6-6 and TRBJ1-1; no firm D call. This CDR3 contains 16 residues. Germline assignment: CDR1 MNHNY and CDR2 SVGAGI (reference sequence). Trimming removed 10 bases from V and 0 bases from J, with 21 bases in between.

Comments on this clonotype: A read error may account for a junction end that differs from germline. V is TRBV5-4 and J is TRBJ2-7; no reliable D call. Germline CDR1 reads SGHNT; CDR2 reads YYREEE (reference sequence). The length of the CDR3 is 11 residues. CDR3 DNA sequence: TGTGCCAACAGCGACGGGTACGAGCAGTACTTC. As protein: CANSDGYEQYF.

Comments on this clonotype: A much larger clonotype is one base distant, so this may be a read error. The chain joins TRBV5-1 to TRBJ1-2; D not resolved. CDR1 and CDR2 (germline): SGHRS, YFSETQ. This CDR3 has 14 residues. With 0 bases removed from V and 0 bases from J, the gap between germline ends came to 6 bases. The CDR3: CASSLDRSNYGYTF. The CDR3 DNA reads as TGCGCCAGCAGCTTGGACAGATCTAACTATGGCTACACCTTC.

With regard to this clonotype: Sequence at one end of the junction differs from germline and may be a read error. V and J are TRBV11-1 and TRBJ2-5; 10 bases agree with TRBD2. Germline V CDR1 and CDR2: SGHAT, FQDESV (reference sequence). This CDR3 is 15 amino acids long. CDR3 nucleotide sequence: TGTGCAAGCAGTTCTGCTAGCGGGGGCGCGGAGACCCAGTACTTC. As protein: CASSSASGGAETQYF.

The table lists this clonotype with many counts. CDR3 in amino acids: CASSLLSSGANVLTF. Here the CDR3 DNA reads TGTGCCAGCAGCCTCCTTAGCTCTGGGGCCAACGTCCTGACTTTC. The chain has TRBV6-5 and TRBJ2-6; D not certain. Germline V gene data show CDR1 as MNHEY and CDR2 as SVGAGI. The ends were cut back, 6 bases at V and 0 bases at J, with 9 bases in the middle. The CDR3 runs to 15 residues.

As regards this clonotype: The conserved closing phenylalanine or tryptophan is absent in this CDR3, likely reflecting a read error. The chain employs TRBV11-2 and TRBJ2-3; 8 bases match TRBD2. The CDR3 is made up of 18 amino acids. Germline values: CDR1 SGHAT, CDR2 FQNNGV. The CDR3 protein is CASSLTSGTSASIDTQYL. In nucleotides, the CDR3 is TGTGCCAGCAGCTTAACGTCCGGGACTAGTGCTAGCATAGATACGCAGTATCTT.

Points on this clonotype: One junction end does not reproduce the germline sequence, and a read error may be involved. V is TRBV29-1 and J is TRBJ2-1; D might be TRBD2 (6 bases). The CDR3 is made up of 12 amino acids. In germline, CDR1 is SQVTM, CDR2 ANQGSEA. The CDR3 region has the DNA TGCAGCGCGCCGGGACTGGACAATGAGCATTTCTTC. It encodes CSAPGLDNEHFF.

This clonotype was seen ten or more times. This chain joins TRBV28 and TRBJ1-2; D gene ambiguous. The V gene's germline CDR1 is MDHEN and CDR2 SYDVKM. Trimming left V 5 bases short and J 5 bases short, with 9 bases between. This CDR3 spans 12 amino acids. The CDR3 loop is CASSPRPYGYTF. In nucleotides, the CDR3 is TGTGCCAGCAGTCCTCGGCCTTATGGCTACACCTTC.

V and J are TRBV11-1 and TRBJ2-7; D is ambiguous. Trimming removed 1 base at V and 6 bases at J, with 19 bases between. CDR1 is SGHAT and CDR2 is FQDESV in the germline V gene (reference sequence). The CDR3 loop spans 16 amino acids. Here the CDR3 DNA reads TGTGCCAGCAGCTTAGTCCACCAAACACTAAGCCGCGAGCAGTACTTC. Residues: CASSLVHQTLSREQYF.

This clonotype is a singleton in its sample. A much larger clone lies a single base off, so this may be a read error. This chain connects TRBV5-1 to TRBJ1-2; 7 bases fit TRBD1. The J segment lost 9 bases and the V segment lost 1 base, leaving 12 bases of the junction unmatched. CDR3 size: 15 residues. The germline V gene has CDR1 SGHRS and CDR2 YFSETQ. CDR3 sequence reads: CASSLQTGVTDSYTF. CDR3 sequence (DNA): TGCGCCAGCAGCTTGCAAACAGGGGTTACGGATAGCTACACCTTC. Using reference TRBV5-1 and TRBJ1-2 for the parts outside the CDR3, the full variable domain is KAGVTQTPRYLIKTRGQQVTLSCSPISGHRSVSWYQQTPGQGLQFLFEYFSETQRNKGNFPGRFSGRQFSNSRSEMNVSTLELGDSALYLCASSLQTGVTDSYTFGSGTRLTVV.